Following are 32 T cell receptor beta chains from one sample sequenced in a study of patients and donors after allogeneic stem cell transplantation (dated by TCRdb to the early 2020s). Library prep was done by RT-PCR. TCRdb shows the sequencer as NextSeq 550. TCRdb reprocessing: public reads trimmed at Q25 with fastp, clones called with MiXCR, in-frame beta chains kept. Each CDR3 protein appears once, grouped with its most common genes and DNA. In this sample the table shows some 150,000 distinct CDR3 sequences, 30% to 45% of which occur a single time. The ten largest clones represent about 50% of the sample. Sequenced material: blood, either unsorted or a sorted T cell fraction (not recorded which). The receptor source for this set is a human donor who was either an allogeneic HSCT recipient or a stem cell or donor lymphocyte infusion donor (not recorded which). It is not recorded whose cells these are; they may come from a transplant donor.

Of note for this clonotype: This may stem from a read error, because a much larger clone lies one nucleotide away. This chain connects TRBV14 to TRBJ1-2; no firm D call. The V and J ends lost 0 bases and 4 bases respectively, with 6 bases between them. From germline, CDR1 is SGHDN and CDR2 FVKESK. This CDR3 is built from 13 residues. The CDR3 here is CASSQEGFYGYTF. CDR3 DNA: TGTGCCAGCAGCCAAGAGGGGTTCTATGGCTACACCTTC.

This clonotype was counted only a few times. The gene calls are TRBV4-3 and TRBJ1-1; a possible D gene is TRBD1 (6 bases). CDR3 size: 15 residues. Germline CDR1 and CDR2: LGHNA and YSLEER. Trimming took 0 bases from V and 7 from J, leaving 15 bases between them. Written as DNA, the CDR3 is TGCGCCAGCAGCCAAGAGGGCAGGGGTAGTAATGAAGCTTTCTTT. It is translated as CASSQEGRGSNEAFF.

This chain connects TRBV19 to TRBJ2-1; D may be TRBD1 (6 bases). The CDR3 totals 15 residues. Germline lookup yields CDR1 LNHDA and CDR2 SQIVND (reference sequence). Trimming left V 1 base short and J 2 bases short, with 9 bases between. The CDR3 DNA sequence: TGTGCCAGTAGTATAGCCAGGGGAGCCTACAATGAGCAGTTCTTC. Protein: CASSIARGAYNEQFF.

The chain has TRBV4-3 and TRBJ2-2; 13 nucleotides agree with TRBD2. This CDR3 contains 17 residues. V was pared by 3 bases and J by 7 bases, with 8 bases of the junction left unmatched. Germline lookup yields CDR1 LGHNA and CDR2 YSLEER. CDR3 residues: CASSQETSGGKDGELFF. The CDR3 DNA follows: TGCGCCAGCAGCCAGGAGACTAGCGGGGGGAAAGACGGGGAGCTGTTTTTT.

This clonotype has only a few counts. V usage is TRBV7-9 and J usage is TRBJ2-1, with no clear D. This CDR3 has 16 amino acids. Germline V gene lookup returns CDR1 SEHNR and CDR2 FQNEAQ (reference sequence). With 1 base removed from V and 1 base from J, the gap between germline ends came to 11 bases. The CDR3 protein is CASSLDAAESYNEQFF. In DNA, the CDR3 is TGTGCCAGCAGCTTAGATGCCGCCGAATCCTACAATGAGCAGTTCTTC.

This clonotype was observed a few times. The genes are TRBV4-2 and TRBJ2-2, with TRBD1 identical over 10 bases. This CDR3 has 16 amino acids. Germline V gives CDR1 LGHNA, CDR2 YNFKEQ. The J segment lost 3 bases and the V segment lost 2 bases, leaving 3 bases of the junction unmatched. The CDR3 coding sequence is TGTGCCAGCAGCCAATCCGGGACAGGGGACACCGGGGAGCTGTTTTTT. This gives the protein CASSQSGTGDTGELFF.

This clonotype has more than one count but fewer than ten. The chain joins TRBV29-1 to TRBJ2-5, with D possibly being TRBD1 (5 bases). The CDR3 runs to 14 residues. CDR1 is SQVTM and CDR2 is ANQGSEA in the germline V gene. Trimming removed 5 bases from V and 2 bases from J, with 15 bases in between. DNA for the CDR3: TGCAGCGTTTGCGACAGAATAACACAAGAGACCCAGTACTTC. Translation: CSVCDRITQETQYF.

This chain connects TRBV27 to TRBJ1-5; tentatively, D is TRBD1 (5 bases). V shed 0 bases and J shed 5 bases, with 8 bases lying between them. CDR1 is MNHEY, CDR2 SMNVEV, per germline (reference sequence). This CDR3 has 14 amino acids. CDR3: CASSLSDTYQPQHF. In DNA form, the CDR3 reads TGTGCCAGCAGTTTATCGGACACCTATCAGCCCCAGCATTTT.

CDR3 DNA: TGTGCCAGCAGCTTGACAGGGGGCATCTATGGCTACACCTTC. Encoded protein: CASSLTGGIYGYTF. This chain joins TRBV7-9 and TRBJ1-2; the match to TRBD1 covers 10 bases. Germline V gene sequence: CDR1 SEHNR, CDR2 FQNEAQ (reference sequence). The CDR3 is 14 residues long. The trim removed 3 bases at V and 4 bases at J, leaving 2 bases unmatched.

A few counts support this clonotype. The chain uses TRBV12-3 or TRBV12-4 and TRBJ1-1; no firm D call. Trimming took 1 base from V and 7 from J, leaving 10 bases between them. This CDR3 contains 13 residues. As DNA, the CDR3 is TGTGCCAGCAGTTTAGAATCGGTGCGTGAAGCTTTCTTT. Protein sequence: CASSLESVREAFF.

The chain joins TRBV12-3 or TRBV12-4 to TRBJ1-5; no reliable D call. V dropped 1 base and J dropped 7 bases, with 8 bases sitting between them. This CDR3 has 13 amino acids. This chain's CDR3 is CASSLETFQPQHF. CDR3 DNA: TGTGCCAGCAGTTTAGAGACTTTCCAGCCCCAGCATTTT.

The rearrangement joins TRBV20-1 to TRBJ2-3; D is unresolved. This CDR3 contains 17 residues. Germline loops: CDR1 DFQATT, CDR2 SNEGSKA (reference sequence). Trimming stripped 2 bases from V and 0 bases from J, with 18 bases between. CDR3 residues: CSARKPSGFPSTDTQYF. CDR3 nucleotide sequence: TGCAGTGCTAGAAAACCTAGTGGGTTTCCTAGCACAGATACGCAGTATTTT.

This clonotype was counted only a few times. The chain uses TRBV12-3 or TRBV12-4 and TRBJ1-3, with D possibly being TRBD1 (6 bases). The CDR3 runs to 15 residues. V dropped 5 bases and J dropped 9 bases, with 20 bases sitting between them. The CDR3 DNA reads TGTGCCAGCAGTCCCAGGGGAGGGGAGAAAAGCACCATATATTTT. As protein: CASSPRGGEKSTIYF.

This clonotype was picked up a small number of times. The V gene is TRBV6-5, the J gene TRBJ2-1; the match to TRBD2 covers 10 bases. Germline values: CDR1 MNHEY, CDR2 SVGAGI. This CDR3 has 14 residues. The V segment lost 6 bases and the J segment 6 bases; nucleotides outside the gene matches: 5. The CDR3 sequence: CASSLLAGRNEQFF. The CDR3 DNA sequence: TGTGCCAGCAGCTTACTAGCGGGGCGCAATGAGCAGTTCTTC.

This clonotype showed up just once. CDR3 in amino acids: CASSLRPTGTNTGELFF. CDR3 nucleotide sequence: TGCGCCAGCAGCTTGCGGCCGACAGGAACGAACACCGGGGAGCTGTTTTTT. J is TRBJ2-2 and V is TRBV5-1; D is perhaps TRBD1 (6 bases). Germline V gives CDR1 SGHRS, CDR2 YFSETQ. The CDR3 sequence is 17 residues long. V gave up 1 base and J gave up 0 bases, with 13 bases separating them.

To note about this clonotype: A read error is likely, as this CDR3 ends without the conserved phenylalanine or tryptophan. The chain carries TRBV4-2 and TRBJ1-1, with TRBD1 as a possible D gene (6 bases). Germline V gene sequence: CDR1 LGHNA, CDR2 YNFKEQ. This CDR3 comprises 13 residues. The ends were cut back, 3 bases at V and 8 bases at J, with 13 bases in the middle. CDR3 nucleotides: TGTGCCAGCAGCCAGGACTCCGGGACAGAAGCTTTCTCT. It codes for CASSQDSGTEAFS.

The chain uses TRBV12-3 or TRBV12-4 and TRBJ1-1; D gene ambiguous. V was shortened by 3 bases and J by 0 bases, with 8 bases between the two germline ends. This CDR3 is 14 amino acids long. The CDR3 coding sequence is TGTGCCAGCAGTTTCGAACAGTTGAACACTGAAGCTTTCTTT. As protein: CASSFEQLNTEAFF.

The DNA for the CDR3 is TGCAGTGCTCTTAAGGGGACTGAAGCTTTCTTT. Its protein product is CSALKGTEAFF. The chain recombines TRBV20-1 with TRBJ1-1; perhaps TRBD1 as D (5 bases). Germline CDR1 is DFQATT and CDR2 is SNEGSKA (reference sequence). The CDR3 consists of 11 residues. Trimming pared 5 bases from V and 5 bases from J, leaving 9 bases between.

The chain recombines TRBV3-1 with TRBJ2-4; maybe TRBD1 (6 bases). Trimming shortened V by 3 bases and J by 6 bases, and 12 bases separated the two germline ends. This CDR3 comprises 14 residues. Germline V gives CDR1 LGHDT, CDR2 YNNKEL (reference sequence). The CDR3 sequence is CASSHRTDPNIQYF. Written as DNA, the CDR3 is TGTGCCAGCAGCCATAGGACAGATCCAAACATTCAGTACTTC.

V and J are TRBV12-3 or TRBV12-4 and TRBJ2-2; 7 bases are a match to TRBD2. The V and J ends lost 4 bases and 4 bases, in that order; junction bases with no gene match: 9. The CDR3 is 16 residues long. The CDR3 reads CASSSPDGGFTGELFF. In DNA form, the CDR3 reads TGTGCCAGCAGTTCCCCGGACGGGGGGTTCACCGGGGAGCTGTTTTTT.

The genes are TRBV20-1 and TRBJ2-7; D unresolved. Between the trimmed V and J ends, which lost 3 bases and 4 bases, there was a span of 7 bases. The germline CDR1 and CDR2 sequences are DFQATT and SNEGSKA (reference sequence). The CDR3 covers 11 residues. CDR3 loop: CSASPGYEQYV. As DNA, the CDR3 is TGCAGTGCTAGCCCCGGTTACGAGCAGTACGTC.

The chain employs TRBV27 and TRBJ1-1; no clear D gene. V gave up 7 bases and J gave up 4 bases, with 16 bases separating them. Germline V gene sequence: CDR1 MNHEY, CDR2 SMNVEV (reference sequence). This CDR3 is 14 amino acids long. CDR3 in amino acids: CASIGKRRITEAFF. The DNA of the CDR3 is TGTGCCAGCATCGGGAAAAGGAGGATCACTGAAGCTTTCTTT.

This chain connects TRBV12-3 or TRBV12-4 to TRBJ1-4; D unresolved. V was shortened by 1 base and J by 3 bases, with 12 bases between the two germline ends. This CDR3 has 16 residues. The CDR3 nucleotides read TGTGCCAGCAGTTTAGGACGGATACGGGCTAATGAAAAACTGTTTTTT. The encoded protein is CASSLGRIRANEKLFF.

The V and J genes are TRBV7-9 and TRBJ1-2, with D possibly matching TRBD1 (6 bases). CDR1 is SEHNR and CDR2 is FQNEAQ in the germline V gene (reference sequence). V lost 8 bases and J 4 bases, leaving 17 bases between the germline ends. The CDR3 is 14 amino acids. This CDR3 is CASFRDPRGYGYTF. In nucleotides, the CDR3 is TGTGCCAGCTTCCGAGACCCCAGGGGCTATGGCTACACCTTC.

This clonotype occurred a few times. The rearrangement links TRBV5-1 to TRBJ1-3; D remains unclear. V was cut by 0 bases and J by 0 bases, with 10 bases left in between. This CDR3 has 16 residues. The germline CDR1 and CDR2 sequences are SGHRS and YFSETQ. CDR3 amino acids: CASSLAGGLSGNTIYF. DNA for the CDR3: TGCGCCAGCAGCTTGGCCGGTGGTCTCTCTGGAAACACCATATATTTT.

This clonotype was counted between two and nine times. The rearrangement uses TRBV28 and TRBJ1-1; D uncertain. This CDR3 has 13 amino acids. The germline V and J ends were trimmed by 6 bases and 2 bases, with 10 bases remaining between them. CDR1 is MDHEN and CDR2 is SYDVKM in the germline V gene. Here the CDR3 DNA reads TGTGCCAGCAGACCTAGAGGCAACACTGAAGCTTTCTTT. This encodes CASRPRGNTEAFF. Supplemented by reference TRBV28 and TRBJ1-1, the full variable domain reads DVKVTQSSRYLVKRTGEKVFLECVQDMDHENMFWYRQDPGLGLRLIYFSYDVKMKEKGDIPEGYSVSREKKERFSLILESASTNQTSMYLCASRPRGNTEAFFGQGTRLTVV.

This chain joins TRBV12-3 or TRBV12-4 and TRBJ1-1; D remains ambiguous. The CDR3 is made up of 14 amino acids. Trimming pared 1 base from V and 1 base from J, leaving 7 bases between. DNA for the CDR3: TGTGCCAGCAGTTTAGGGGGAACGAACACTGAAGCTTTCTTT. It encodes CASSLGGTNTEAFF.

With regard to this clonotype: At one boundary the junction diverges from the germline segment, which might be a read error. This sequence joins TRBV7-7 and TRBJ2-7; no reliable D call. CDR1 and CDR2 from the germline V gene are SSHAT and FNYEAQ (reference sequence). CDR3 size: 13 residues. The CDR3: CASSSRESYEQYF. CDR3 nucleotide sequence: TGTGCTAGCAGCTCACGTGAGAGCTACGAGCAGTACTTC. The variable domain in full, with the rest retrieved from reference TRBV7-7 and TRBJ2-7, is GAGVSQSPRYKVTKRGQDVTLRCDPISSHATLYWYQQALGQGPEFLTYFNYEAQPDKSGLPSDRFSAERPEGSISTLTIQRTEQRDSAMYRCASSSRESYEQYFGPGTRLTVT.

This CDR3 is CASSQKGQTLNTEAFF. Here the CDR3 DNA reads TGCGCCAGCAGCCAAAAGGGACAGACCTTGAACACTGAAGCTTTCTTT. The chain has TRBV5-1 and TRBJ1-1; the match to TRBD1 covers 7 bases. Germline CDR1 is SGHRS and CDR2 is YFSETQ. The CDR3 runs to 16 residues. V was clipped by 4 bases and J by 0 bases; unmatched bases: 9.

The V call is TRBV2, the J call TRBJ1-1; 7 bases align to TRBD1. V lost 3 bases to trimming and J lost 8 bases; unmatched junction nucleotides: 6. The CDR3 has 13 amino acids. Germline V CDR1 and CDR2: SNHLY, FYNNEI. DNA of the CDR3: TGTGCCAGCAGTGACTCGTCAGGGGGGGAAGCTTTCTTT. Amino acid sequence: CASSDSSGGEAFF.

This chain links TRBV7-9 with TRBJ2-1; 8 bases map to TRBD2. The CDR3 contains 17 residues. The germline gives CDR1 SEHNR, CDR2 FQNEAQ (reference sequence). J gave up 0 bases and V 1 base, and 5 bases lay outside the gene matches. CDR3 nucleotides: TGTGCCAGCAGCTTAGTGGTACTAGCGGACTCCTACAATGAGCAGTTCTTC. Translated: CASSLVVLADSYNEQFF.

The J gene is TRBJ2-2, the V gene TRBV28; no firm D call. The CDR3 runs 14 residues. Looked up from germline, CDR1 is MDHEN and CDR2 is SYDVKM. The V and J ends lost 6 bases and 5 bases respectively, with 13 bases between them. The CDR3 coding sequence is TGTGCCAGCAGACGAGAATTAACGACCGGGGAGCTGTTTTTT. Residues: CASRRELTTGELFF. The full variable domain, its missing parts supplied by reference TRBV28 and TRBJ2-2, is DVKVTQSSRYLVKRTGEKVFLECVQDMDHENMFWYRQDPGLGLRLIYFSYDVKMKEKGDIPEGYSVSREKKERFSLILESASTNQTSMYLCASRRELTTGELFFGEGSRLTVL.